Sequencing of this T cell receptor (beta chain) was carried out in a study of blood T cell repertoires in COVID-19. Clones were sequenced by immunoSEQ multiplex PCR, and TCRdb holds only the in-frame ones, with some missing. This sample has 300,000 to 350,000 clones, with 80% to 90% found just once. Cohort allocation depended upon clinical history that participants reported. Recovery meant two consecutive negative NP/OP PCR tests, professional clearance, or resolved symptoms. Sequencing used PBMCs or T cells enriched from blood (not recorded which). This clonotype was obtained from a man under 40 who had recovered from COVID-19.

Written as DNA, the CDR3 is TGTGCCAGCAGTCCCCCGGACAGGGTCTATGGCTACACCTTC. Amino acids: CASSPPDRVYGYTF. The chain links TRBV28 to TRBJ1-2; 8 bases are a match to TRBD1. The V segment lost 5 bases and the J segment 4 bases; nucleotides outside the gene matches: 6. CDR1 MDHEN and CDR2 SYDVKM come from the germline V gene. This CDR3 contains 14 residues.